The 21 T cell receptor beta chains listed next were all sequenced from one sample in a study of blood T cell repertoires in COVID-19. The assay was immunoSEQ multiplex PCR, and TCRdb's table has in-frame clones only and misses some. The sample yields about 360,000 clones, less than 90% seen once. The specimen sequenced was peripheral blood. Receptors originate from a woman in her sixties with COVID-19, enrolled during active disease.

The V and J genes are TRBV24-1 and TRBJ2-2; 7 positions match TRBD1. V lost 3 bases and J lost 0; bases outside the gene matches: 3. The germline gives CDR1 KGHDR, CDR2 SFDVKD. The CDR3 extends over 16 amino acids. CDR3 nucleotide sequence: TGTGCCACCAGTGATCCGGGACAGACGAACACCGGGGAGCTGTTTTTT. Residues: CATSDPGQTNTGELFF.

The V call is TRBV6-5, the J call TRBJ2-5; TRBD2 aligns across 8 bases. This CDR3 spans 15 amino acids. The germline V gene encodes CDR1 MNHEY and CDR2 SVGAGI. V lost 6 bases to trimming and J lost 1 base; unmatched junction nucleotides: 7. The CDR3 sequence is CASRPRRGAQETQYF. The CDR3 DNA follows: TGTGCCAGCAGACCCCGGCGGGGGGCCCAAGAGACCCAGTACTTC.

V is TRBV6-5 and J is TRBJ1-2; 7 bases line up with TRBD1. The length of the CDR3 is 13 residues. Germline trimming cut 6 bases from V and 8 bases from J; bases unmatched to any gene: 9. CDR1 and CDR2 (germline): MNHEY, SVGAGI. For the CDR3, the DNA is TGTGCCAGCAGAATATTACAGGGGACCGGCTACACCTTC. It yields the protein CASRILQGTGYTF.

This rearrangement joins TRBV6-5 to TRBJ1-2, with D perhaps TRBD1 (5 bases). The germline CDR1 and CDR2 sequences are MNHEY and SVGAGI. The CDR3 is 14 residues long. Deletions cut 0 bases from V and 5 bases from J, with 10 bases between. The CDR3 region is CASSYSNRLYGYTF. The CDR3 DNA follows: TGTGCCAGCAGTTACTCGAACAGGCTATATGGCTACACCTTC.

V is TRBV7-3 and J is TRBJ2-1; no firm D call. The CDR3 spans 14 residues. V shed 0 bases and J shed 2 bases, with 5 bases lying between them. The V gene's germline CDR1 is SGHTA and CDR2 FQGTGA. The CDR3 nucleotides are TGTGCCAGCAGCTTAACTCGAGCCTACAATGAGCAGTTCTTC. This sequence encodes CASSLTRAYNEQFF.

The chain has TRBV9 and TRBJ2-1, with D maybe TRBD2 (6 bases). The germline V gene has CDR1 SGDLS and CDR2 YYNGEE. The CDR3 extends over 14 amino acids. The V gene lost 0 bases and the J gene lost 5 bases, with 9 bases spanning the gap. The DNA for the CDR3 is TGTGCCAGCAGCGTAGGTGGCGGGGACAATGAGCAGTTCTTC. Translated: CASSVGGGDNEQFF.

The chain combines TRBV15 with TRBJ2-3; 7 nucleotides agree with TRBD2. The V segment lost 2 bases and the J segment 0 bases; nucleotides outside the gene matches: 8. This CDR3 is 17 amino acids long. CDR1 and CDR2 from the germline V gene are LNHNV and YYDKDF (reference sequence). This CDR3 is CATSRSPGGLSTDTQYF. In nucleotides, the CDR3 is TGTGCCACCAGCAGATCACCCGGGGGGTTAAGCACAGATACGCAGTATTTT. Full variable domain (remainder filled in from reference TRBV15 and TRBJ2-3): DAMVIQNPRYQVTQFGKPVTLSCSQTLNHNVMYWYQQKSSQAPKLLFHYYDKDFNNEADTPDNFQSRRPNTSFCFLDIRSPGLGDTAMYLCATSRSPGGLSTDTQYFGPGTRLTVL.

The V call is TRBV19, the J call TRBJ2-5, with D unclear. Germline V gives CDR1 LNHDA, CDR2 SQIVND (reference sequence). The CDR3 contains 13 residues. V dropped 6 bases and J dropped 5 bases, with 13 bases sitting between them. The CDR3 here is CASSPLVSETQYF. The CDR3 DNA is TGTGCCAGTAGCCCCCTAGTTTCTGAGACCCAGTACTTC.

The chain links TRBV19 to TRBJ2-5; D is perhaps TRBD1 (5 bases). Germline-derived CDR1 and CDR2 are LNHDA and SQIVND (reference sequence). Trimming took off 3 bases at V and 5 bases at J, with 10 bases between the two ends. This CDR3 has 13 amino acids. The CDR3: CASSIQGEETQYF. For the CDR3, the DNA is TGTGCCAGTAGTATCCAGGGTGAGGAGACCCAGTACTTC.

The chain couples TRBV4-3 to TRBJ1-6, with TRBD1 as a possible D gene (6 bases). Trimming removed 4 bases from V and 6 bases from J, with 19 bases in between. The CDR3 has 17 residues. Germline values: CDR1 LGHNA, CDR2 YSLEER. The CDR3 spells CASSPLPTGSGNSPLHF. CDR3 sequence (DNA): TGCGCCAGCAGCCCGTTACCTACAGGGTCAGGTAATTCACCCCTCCACTTT.

J is TRBJ2-2 and V is TRBV27; D perhaps matches TRBD2 (6 bases). In germline, CDR1 is MNHEY, CDR2 SMNVEV (reference sequence). The CDR3 has 13 amino acids. V was clipped by 6 bases and J by 5 bases, with 10 bases between them. The CDR3 DNA follows: TGTGCCAGCAGACCAGGACTAACCGGGGAGCTGTTTTTT. Its protein is CASRPGLTGELFF.

The chain combines TRBV11-2 with TRBJ2-3; 11 bases match TRBD2. Germline V gene sequence: CDR1 SGHAT, CDR2 FQNNGV. The J segment lost 5 bases and the V segment lost 1 base, leaving 8 bases of the junction unmatched. The CDR3 consists of 17 residues. CDR3 protein: CASSLGVAGGHGDTQYF. The CDR3 DNA follows: TGTGCCAGCAGCTTAGGGGTAGCGGGGGGGCATGGAGATACGCAGTATTTT.

In its sample, this clone was seen a few times. The chain links TRBV9 to TRBJ1-6; 7 bases align to TRBD1. Germline lookup yields CDR1 SGDLS and CDR2 YYNGEE. The CDR3 has 15 residues. J was trimmed by 10 bases and V by 1 base; bases with no gene match: 8. CDR3 nucleotides: TGTGCCAGCAGCGTAAGGGCCCAAGGGGGCTCACCCCTCCACTTT. Its translation is CASSVRAQGGSPLHF.

V gene TRBV9 combines with J gene TRBJ2-2; D is possibly TRBD2 (6 bases). Germline CDR1 SGDLS, CDR2 YYNGEE. The CDR3 is 15 residues long. V lost 0 bases and J lost 4, with 10 bases in between. The CDR3 DNA is TGTGCCAGCAGCGTAGTGGGAGCGGGCACCGGGGAGCTGTTTTTT. Encoded protein: CASSVVGAGTGELFF.

A remark on this clone: Other DNA sequences in the sample encode the same CDR3. The gene calls are TRBV3-1 (or the pseudogene TRBV3-2) and TRBJ2-5; D is undetermined. Germline CDR1 is LGHDT and CDR2 is YNNKEL (reference sequence). The CDR3 has 13 amino acids. V was clipped by 0 bases and J by 4 bases, with 6 bases between them. CDR3: CASSQEWAETQYF. In nucleotides, the CDR3 is TGTGCCAGCAGCCAAGAATGGGCAGAGACCCAGTACTTC.

The gene calls are TRBV27 and TRBJ1-2, with D possibly being TRBD1 (6 bases). The germline V gene encodes CDR1 MNHEY and CDR2 SMNVEV (reference sequence). The CDR3 loop spans 15 amino acids. Trimming stripped 6 bases from V and 0 bases from J, with 14 bases between. The CDR3 region has the DNA TGTGCCAGCAGCTTAACAGGGTCTCCTAACTATGGCTACACCTTC. Its translation is CASSLTGSPNYGYTF.

The chain joins TRBV7-6 to TRBJ2-1; 9 bases are a match to TRBD2. Losses at the gene ends were 2 bases for V and 10 bases for J; bases not matched to a gene: 6. In germline, CDR1 is SGHVS, CDR2 FNYEAQ. This CDR3 contains 14 residues. The CDR3 coding sequence is TGTGCCAGCAGCTTACGCGGGGGGGGAAGGGAGCAGTTCTTC. Encoded protein: CASSLRGGGREQFF. Full variable domain (missing parts from reference TRBV7-6 and TRBJ2-1): GAGVSQSPRYKVTKRGQDVALRCDPISGHVSLYWYRQALGQGPEFLTYFNYEAQQDKSGLPNDRFSAERPEGSISTLTIQRTEQRDSAMYRCASSLRGGGREQFFGPGTRLTVL.

The chain combines TRBV24-1 with TRBJ2-3; the match to TRBD2 covers 14 bases. The CDR3 loop spans 19 amino acids. Germline V gene data show CDR1 as KGHDR and CDR2 as SFDVKD. With 3 bases clipped from V and 0 bases from J, the junction kept 7 bases outside the gene matches. CDR3 nucleotide sequence: TGTGCCACCAGTGATCCTCCGGGACTAGCGGGGGCCAGCACAGATACGCAGTATTTT. Protein sequence: CATSDPPGLAGASTDTQYF.

The J gene is TRBJ1-2, the V gene TRBV3-1 (or the pseudogene TRBV3-2); 7 nucleotides align to TRBD1. Germline CDR1 is LGHDT and CDR2 is YNNKEL (reference sequence). After removal of 4 bases from V and 8 bases from J, the junction contained 7 bases not matched to a gene. The CDR3 runs 13 residues. The CDR3 DNA follows: TGTGCCAGCAGCCGACAGGGCCAAGGGGGCTACACCTTC. Protein product: CASSRQGQGGYTF.

This clone was counted only a few times. V gene TRBV4-2 combines with J gene TRBJ1-2, with TRBD1 matching 10 bases. Germline assignment: CDR1 LGHNA and CDR2 YNFKEQ. This CDR3 has 15 amino acids. Unmatched junction bases numbered 6, after V lost 4 bases and J lost 4 bases. CDR3 DNA sequence: TGTGCCAGCAGCCCTAGACAGGGGGCGTCCTATGGCTACACCTTC. It encodes CASSPRQGASYGYTF.

V and J are TRBV4-2 and TRBJ1-5; D is unclear. The CDR3 runs to 14 residues. V was pared by 3 bases and J by 3 bases, with 9 bases between. Germline values: CDR1 LGHNA, CDR2 YNFKEQ. The CDR3 DNA reads TGTGCCAGCAGCCATAGCGGGGTCAATCAGCCCCAGCATTTT. Protein sequence: CASSHSGVNQPQHF.